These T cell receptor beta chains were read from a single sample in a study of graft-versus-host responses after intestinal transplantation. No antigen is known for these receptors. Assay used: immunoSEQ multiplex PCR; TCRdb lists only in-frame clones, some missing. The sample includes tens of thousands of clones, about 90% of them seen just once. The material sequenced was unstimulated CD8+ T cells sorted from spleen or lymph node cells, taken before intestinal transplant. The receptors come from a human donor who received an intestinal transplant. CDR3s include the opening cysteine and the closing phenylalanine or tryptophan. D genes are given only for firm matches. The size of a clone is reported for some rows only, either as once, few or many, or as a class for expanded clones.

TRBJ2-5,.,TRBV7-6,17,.,CASNGIAGLGRGETQYF,TGTGCCAGCAACGGCATCGCGGGTTTAGGCCGCGGAGAGACCCAGTACTTC
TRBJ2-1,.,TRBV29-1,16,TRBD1,CSVDIDREPFPNEQFF,TGCAGCGTTGATATCGACAGGGAGCCCTTCCCCAATGAGCAGTTCTTC
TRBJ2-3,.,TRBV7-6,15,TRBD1,CASSWGTGLTDTQYF,TGTGCCAGCAGCTGGGGGACAGGGTTGACAGATACGCAGTATTTT
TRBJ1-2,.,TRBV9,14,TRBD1,CASSPLTGGNGYTF,TGTGCCAGCAGCCCCCTTACAGGGGGGAACGGCTACACCTTC
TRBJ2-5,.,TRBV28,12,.,CASRGVRETQYF,TGTGCCAGCAGGGGAGTACGAGAGACCCAGTACTTC
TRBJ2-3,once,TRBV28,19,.,CASSFSPTLGLRVSDTQYF,TGTGCCAGCAGTTTCTCTCCAACCCTAGGGTTGAGGGTGTCGGATACGCAGTATTTT
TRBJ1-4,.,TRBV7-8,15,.,CASSSPGATNEKLFF,TGTGCCAGCAGCTCTCCAGGCGCAACTAATGAAAAACTGTTTTTT
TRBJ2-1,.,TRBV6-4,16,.,CASSGGTGEPINEQFF,TGTGCCAGCAGTGGAGGAACCGGGGAGCCGATCAATGAGCAGTTCTTC
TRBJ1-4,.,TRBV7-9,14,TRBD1,CASSSGGVWEKLFF,TGTGCCAGCAGCTCAGGGGGCGTGTGGGAAAAACTGTTTTTT
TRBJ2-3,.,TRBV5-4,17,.,CASSLDLLAGNTDTQYF,TGTGCCAGCAGCTTGGATTTACTGGCAGGGAACACAGATACGCAGTATTTT
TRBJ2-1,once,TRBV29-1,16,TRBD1,CSVENLQGQGVNEQFF,TGCAGCGTTGAAAATCTTCAGGGACAGGGGGTCAATGAGCAGTTCTTC
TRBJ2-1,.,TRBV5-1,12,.,CASSLGANEQFF,TGCGCCAGCAGCTTGGGAGCGAATGAGCAGTTCTTC
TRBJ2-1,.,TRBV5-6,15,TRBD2,CASSPGTSGYNEQFF,TGTGCCAGCAGCCCCGGGACTAGCGGCTACAATGAGCAGTTCTTC
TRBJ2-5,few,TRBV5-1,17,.,CASSFPGVGGPKETQYF,TGCGCCAGCAGCTTCCCGGGAGTGGGGGGGCCGAAAGAGACCCAGTACTTC
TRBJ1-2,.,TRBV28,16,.,CASSLAGEEANYGYTF,TGTGCCAGCAGTTTAGCGGGGGAAGAGGCCAACTATGGCTACACCTTC
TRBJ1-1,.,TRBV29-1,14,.,CSVAREGGNTEAFF,TGCAGCGTTGCGAGGGAGGGAGGGAACACTGAAGCTTTCTTT
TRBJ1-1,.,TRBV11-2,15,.,CASSLGQGLNTEAFF,TGTGCCAGCAGCTTAGGCCAGGGATTGAACACTGAAGCTTTCTTT
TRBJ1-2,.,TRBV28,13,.,CASSLLRNYGYTF,TGTGCCAGCAGTTTACTCAGGAACTATGGCTACACCTTC
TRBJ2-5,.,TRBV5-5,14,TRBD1,CASSGTGEKETQYF,TGTGCCAGCAGCGGGACAGGGGAAAAAGAGACCCAGTACTTC
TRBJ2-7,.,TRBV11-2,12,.,CASSLSGSEQYF,TGTGCCAGCAGCTTATCCGGGAGCGAGCAGTACTTC
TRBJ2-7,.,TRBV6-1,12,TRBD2,CASSAAGGEQYF,TGTGCCAGCAGTGCAGCGGGGGGCGAGCAGTACTTC